Each of the 29 T cell receptor beta chains below was sequenced from the same sample in a study of tumor-infiltrating lymphocytes in localized non-small cell lung cancer. Repertoires were generated with immunoSEQ multiplex PCR, while TCRdb's copy carries only in-frame clones and drops some. The sample gives 11,000 or so clones, around 85% of which show up once; over 7.5% is in the top ten. Material: uninvolved lung tissue not adjacent to the tumor. These receptors were taken from a human donor with non-small cell lung cancer.

The chain links TRBV5-5 to TRBJ1-2; no firm D call. Germline assignment: CDR1 SGHKS and CDR2 YYEKEE (reference sequence). The CDR3 extends over 14 amino acids. The ends were cut back, 4 bases at V and 3 bases at J, with 13 bases in the middle. This chain's CDR3 is CASSRDYSYYGYTF. CDR3 in DNA: TGTGCCAGCAGCCGGGATTATTCCTACTATGGCTACACCTTC.

The chain employs TRBV28 and TRBJ1-5, with 8 bases lining up with TRBD1. This CDR3 contains 14 residues. Trimming removed 5 bases from V and 4 bases from J; junction bases left unmatched: 4. Germline V gives CDR1 MDHEN, CDR2 SYDVKM. CDR3 residues: CASSSTGGNQPQHF. The CDR3 DNA is TGTGCCAGCAGTAGCACAGGGGGGAATCAGCCCCAGCATTTT.

The chain has TRBV11-2 and TRBJ2-1, with no clear D. Trimming left V 1 base short and J 0 bases short, with 7 bases between. Germline-derived CDR1 and CDR2 are SGHAT and FQNNGV. The CDR3 totals 15 residues. The CDR3 region is CASSLAVYSYNEQFF. For the CDR3, the DNA is TGTGCCAGCAGCTTAGCGGTCTACTCCTACAATGAGCAGTTCTTC.

This rearrangement joins TRBV7-2 to TRBJ1-6; the match to TRBD1 covers 8 bases. This CDR3 comprises 15 residues. Germline CDR1 SGHTA, CDR2 FQGNSA. Losses at the gene ends were 5 bases for V and 10 bases for J; bases not matched to a gene: 10. CDR3 coding DNA: TGTGCCAGCAGCAGATCAGGGGGCGCGGAGTCACCCCTCCACTTT. Protein sequence: CASSRSGGAESPLHF.

This clone is a singleton in its sample. The rearrangement links TRBV6-6 to TRBJ2-5; the D gene could be TRBD1 or TRBD2 (5 bases each). V shed 2 bases and J shed 5 bases, with 15 bases lying between them. Germline-derived CDR1 and CDR2 are MNHNY and SVGAGI (reference sequence). CDR3 length: 15 residues. This CDR3 is CASSYQAGSRETQYF. CDR3 in DNA: TGTGCCAGCAGTTACCAGGCAGGGAGTAGGGAGACCCAGTACTTC.

The chain uses TRBV4-3 and TRBJ1-2, with D hard to call. Trimming shortened V by 1 base and J by 0 bases, and 6 bases separated the two germline ends. The CDR3 sequence is 14 residues long. Germline CDR1 LGHNA, CDR2 YSLEER. CDR3 coding DNA: TGCGCCAGCAGCCAAGGGTCTCCTAACTATGGCTACACCTTC. It specifies CASSQGSPNYGYTF.

The gene calls are TRBV7-9 and TRBJ1-2; D uncertain. This CDR3 is 14 amino acids long. Per germline, CDR1 SEHNR and CDR2 FQNEAQ (reference sequence). Deletions cut 5 bases from V and 4 bases from J, with 14 bases between. CDR3 loop: CASSPPVRSYGYTF. The DNA for the CDR3 is TGTGCCAGCAGCCCCCCGGTGAGGAGCTATGGCTACACCTTC.

This clone appeared once. The chain recombines TRBV2 with TRBJ1-6; D gene uncertain. The CDR3 spans 15 residues. V was shortened by 6 bases and J by 0 bases, with 9 bases between the two germline ends. Germline V gives CDR1 SNHLY, CDR2 FYNNEI. The CDR3 coding sequence is TGTGCCAGCAGGCTACAGAGCTCCTATAATTCACCCCTCCACTTT. It specifies CASRLQSSYNSPLHF.

The rearrangement joins TRBV18 to TRBJ2-5; D unclear. CDR1 and CDR2 (germline): KGHSH, LQKENI. This CDR3 comprises 12 residues. V lost 3 bases, J lost 0 bases, and 2 bases lay in between. The CDR3 region has the DNA TGTGCCAGCTCACCGTACCAAGAGACCCAGTACTTC. Its translation: CASSPYQETQYF.

The J gene is TRBJ1-4, the V gene TRBV7-2, with D hard to call. Trimming pared 3 bases from V and 0 bases from J, leaving 8 bases between. From germline, CDR1 is SGHTA and CDR2 FQGNSA. This CDR3 spans 15 amino acids. The CDR3 loop is CASSLSGATNEKLFF. The CDR3 DNA is TGTGCCAGCAGCTTGTCGGGTGCAACTAATGAAAAACTGTTTTTT.

The J gene is TRBJ1-2, the V gene TRBV4-3; D unclear. V dropped 3 bases and J dropped 3 bases, with 14 bases sitting between them. Germline V gene data show CDR1 as LGHNA and CDR2 as YSLEER. CDR3 length: 15 residues. CDR3 DNA: TGCGCCAGCAGCCAGGGTAATCCTACGGACTATGGCTACACCTTC. It is translated as CASSQGNPTDYGYTF.

The chain recombines TRBV4-1 with TRBJ1-1; D gene ambiguous. The V gene's germline CDR1 is MGHRA and CDR2 YSYEKL. This CDR3 has 16 residues. Between the trimmed V and J ends, which lost 1 base and 1 base, there was a span of 13 bases. The CDR3 nucleotides are TGCGCCAGCAGCCAAGGGGGAGGGCTTTCGAACACTGAAGCTTTCTTT. Encoded protein: CASSQGGGLSNTEAFF.

This clone was counted once. The J gene is TRBJ1-2, the V gene TRBV30, with 7 bases lining up with TRBD1. This CDR3 is 12 amino acids long. The V gene's germline CDR1 is GTSNPN and CDR2 SVGIG (reference sequence). V was clipped by 2 bases and J by 8 bases; unmatched bases: 5. The CDR3 bases are TGTGCCTGGAGTACAGGGGCTTTAGGCTACACCTTC. Protein sequence: CAWSTGALGYTF. Variable domain in full (rest from reference TRBV30 and TRBJ1-2): SQTIHQWPATLVQPVGSPLSLECTVEGTSNPNLYWYRQAAGRGLQLLFYSVGIGQISSEVPQNLSASRPQDRQFILSSKKLLLSDSGFYLCAWSTGALGYTFGSGTRLTVV.

The chain couples TRBV6-5 to TRBJ2-3; 7 bases are shared with TRBD2. Germline V lookup: CDR1 MNHEY, CDR2 SVGAGI. The CDR3 is 15 amino acids. V gave up 4 bases and J gave up 4 bases; unmatched junction bases: 8. In nucleotides, the CDR3 is TGTGCCAGCAGTTCCGGACTAGGGGACTCAGATACGCAGTATTTT. This sequence encodes CASSSGLGDSDTQYF.

The chain employs TRBV7-2 and TRBJ2-6; no reliable D call. V was pared by 4 bases and J by 3 bases, with 10 bases between. Germline V lookup: CDR1 SGHTA, CDR2 FQGNSA. The CDR3 length is 15 residues. The CDR3 loop reads CASSSPMSGANVLTF. The CDR3 nucleotides read TGTGCCAGCAGCTCGCCAATGAGTGGGGCCAACGTCCTGACTTTC.

The chain has TRBV10-3 and TRBJ1-2; D gene unclear. Between the trimmed V and J ends, which lost 0 bases and 5 bases, there was a span of 7 bases. The CDR3 has 13 amino acids. The germline CDR1 and CDR2 sequences are ENHRY and SYGVKD. CDR3 region: CAISESGSYGYTF. For the CDR3, the DNA is TGTGCCATCAGTGAGTCGGGGAGTTATGGCTACACCTTC.

This rearrangement joins TRBV5-8 to TRBJ1-4, with TRBD1 as a possible D gene (5 bases). The V gene's germline CDR1 is SGHTS and CDR2 YDEGEE. The length of the CDR3 is 14 residues. V lost 4 bases, J lost 8 bases, and 15 bases lay in between. The CDR3 here is CASSRRGEKEKLFF. For the CDR3, the DNA is TGTGCCAGCAGCCGCCGGGGGGAGAAAGAAAAACTGTTTTTT.

V is TRBV25-1 and J is TRBJ1-1; 7 nucleotides align to TRBD1. CDR1 is MGHDK, CDR2 SYGVNS, per germline. There are 15 residues in the CDR3. Unmatched junction bases numbered 4, after V lost 2 bases and J lost 1 base. The CDR3 reads CASSELQGRNTEAFF. CDR3 coding DNA: TGTGCCAGCAGTGAACTACAGGGGCGGAACACTGAAGCTTTCTTT.

The chain employs TRBV4-3 and TRBJ2-5, with TRBD1 identical over 9 bases. Unmatched junction bases numbered 10, after V lost 4 bases and J lost 4 bases. From germline, CDR1 is LGHNA and CDR2 YSLEER. The CDR3 has 16 amino acids. The CDR3 nucleotides are TGCGCCAGCAGCCTCGCATGGACAGGGGCAGGAGAGACCCAGTACTTC. It codes for CASSLAWTGAGETQYF.

The chain joins TRBV4-2 to TRBJ2-1, with TRBD2 matching 10 bases. The CDR3 contains 16 residues. Unmatched junction bases numbered 10, after V lost 2 bases and J lost 9 bases. Germline loops: CDR1 LGHNA, CDR2 YNFKEQ. CDR3 region: CASSQRLAGAGGEQFF. The CDR3 DNA reads TGTGCCAGCAGCCAACGGCTAGCGGGGGCGGGGGGTGAGCAGTTCTTC.

The chain links TRBV11-2 to TRBJ2-6; 9 bases map to TRBD1. The CDR3 contains 19 residues. V lost 3 bases to trimming and J lost 0 bases; unmatched junction nucleotides: 9. CDR1 is SGHAT, CDR2 FQNNGV, per germline. CDR3 protein: CASSFQPGQGGSGANVLTF. The CDR3 nucleotides read TGTGCCAGCAGCTTCCAACCGGGACAGGGTGGCTCTGGGGCCAACGTCCTGACTTTC.

The chain is built from TRBV2 and TRBJ2-3; no clear D gene. The V end lost 5 bases, the J end lost 0 bases, and 12 bases lay between the germline ends. This CDR3 contains 15 residues. CDR1 and CDR2 from the germline V gene are SNHLY and FYNNEI. CDR3 amino acids: CASSKQDSSTDTQYF. DNA for the CDR3: TGTGCCAGCAGTAAACAAGACTCTAGCACAGATACGCAGTATTTT.

V gene TRBV6-5 combines with J gene TRBJ1-2, with a possible D match to TRBD1 (5 bases). V shed 3 bases and J shed 6 bases, with 14 bases lying between them. Germline V lookup: CDR1 MNHEY, CDR2 SVGAGI. CDR3 length equals 14 residues. This CDR3 reads CASSYGASRDGYTF. CDR3 DNA sequence: TGTGCCAGCAGTTATGGGGCAAGCCGAGATGGCTACACCTTC.

Only a few counts were recorded for this clone. This sequence joins TRBV30 and TRBJ2-5; 8 bases match TRBD2. V trimming: 5 bases; J trimming: 5 bases; junction bases outside the gene matches: 4. The CDR3 length is 12 residues. Germline CDR1 reads GTSNPN; CDR2 reads SVGIG (reference sequence). The CDR3 spells CAWAGGWETQYF. In DNA form, the CDR3 reads TGTGCCTGGGCGGGGGGCTGGGAGACCCAGTACTTC.

The chain couples TRBV5-1 to TRBJ2-7, with TRBD1 identical over 7 bases. Germline V gene lookup returns CDR1 SGHRS and CDR2 YFSETQ. The CDR3 length is 12 residues. After removal of 7 bases from V and 0 bases from J, the junction contained 1 base not matched to a gene. CDR3 DNA sequence: TGCGCCAGCTGGGACAGCTCCTACGAGCAGTACTTC. Protein sequence: CASWDSSYEQYF.

In its sample, this clone was seen once. The chain carries TRBV5-1 and TRBJ1-1, with D perhaps matching TRBD1 (6 bases). Per the germline V gene, CDR1 is SGHRS and CDR2 is YFSETQ. With 2 bases removed from V and 5 bases from J, the gap between germline ends came to 19 bases. There are 16 residues in the CDR3. Written as DNA, the CDR3 is TGCGCCAGCAGCTTCGGGGGGCAAAGACTCCTAACTGAAGCTTTCTTT. This gives the protein CASSFGGQRLLTEAFF.

V is TRBV11-2 and J is TRBJ2-5, with unresolved D. Germline V gene data show CDR1 as SGHAT and CDR2 as FQNNGV. CDR3 size: 13 residues. V was pared by 5 bases and J by 4 bases, with 11 bases between. CDR3 bases: TGTGCCAGCAGCCCAATCTTTGGAGAGACCCAGTACTTC. This encodes CASSPIFGETQYF.

The chain combines TRBV11-2 with TRBJ2-5, with 9 nucleotides matching TRBD2. There are 17 residues in the CDR3. Trimming cost V 0 bases and J 5 bases; bases outside gene matches: 10. The germline gives CDR1 SGHAT, CDR2 FQNNGV. The chain's CDR3 is CASSLDIRTSVSETQYF. The CDR3 DNA reads TGTGCCAGCAGCTTAGATATTCGGACTAGCGTTTCGGAGACCCAGTACTTC. The full variable domain, completed using reference TRBV11-2 and TRBJ2-5, is EAGVAQSPRYKIIEKRQSVAFWCNPISGHATLYWYQQILGQGPKLLIQFQNNGVVDDSQLPKDRFSAERLKGVDSTLKIQPAKLEDSAVYLCASSLDIRTSVSETQYFGPGTRLLVL.

On this clone: One end of the junction fails to match germline, which may point to a read error. V is TRBV7-7 and J is TRBJ2-1; 11 bases align to TRBD1. The CDR3 totals 14 residues. Looked up from germline, CDR1 is SSHAT and CDR2 is FNYEAQ (reference sequence). For the CDR3, the DNA is TGTGCTAGCAGCCCCGGACAGGGGGCTAGTGAGCAGTTCTTC. Translation gives CASSPGQGASEQFF.